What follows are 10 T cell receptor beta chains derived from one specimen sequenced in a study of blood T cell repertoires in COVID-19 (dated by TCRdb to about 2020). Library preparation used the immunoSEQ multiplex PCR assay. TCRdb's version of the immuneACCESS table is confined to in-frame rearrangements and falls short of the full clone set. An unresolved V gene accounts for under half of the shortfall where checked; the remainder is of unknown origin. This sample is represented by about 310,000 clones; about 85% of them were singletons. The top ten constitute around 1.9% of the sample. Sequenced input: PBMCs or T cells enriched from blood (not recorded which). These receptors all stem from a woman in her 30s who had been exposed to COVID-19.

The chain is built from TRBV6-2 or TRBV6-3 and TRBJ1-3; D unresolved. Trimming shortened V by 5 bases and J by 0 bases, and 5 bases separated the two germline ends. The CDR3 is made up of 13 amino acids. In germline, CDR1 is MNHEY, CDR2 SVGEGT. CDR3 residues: CASSIRSGNTIYF. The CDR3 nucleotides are TGTGCCAGCAGTATTCGCTCTGGAAACACCATATATTTT.

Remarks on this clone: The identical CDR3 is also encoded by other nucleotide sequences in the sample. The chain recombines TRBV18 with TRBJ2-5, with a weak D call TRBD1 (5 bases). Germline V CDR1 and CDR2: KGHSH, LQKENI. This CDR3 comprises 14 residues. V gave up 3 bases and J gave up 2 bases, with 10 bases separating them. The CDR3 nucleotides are TGTGCCAGCTCACCGCGCCAGGGTCAAGAGACCCAGTACTTC. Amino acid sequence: CASSPRQGQETQYF.

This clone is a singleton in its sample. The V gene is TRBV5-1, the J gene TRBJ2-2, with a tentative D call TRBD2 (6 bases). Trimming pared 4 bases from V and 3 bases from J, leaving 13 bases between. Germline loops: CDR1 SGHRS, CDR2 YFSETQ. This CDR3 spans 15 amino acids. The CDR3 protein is CASSSRGGDTGELFF. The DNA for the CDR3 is TGCGCCAGCAGCAGTAGGGGAGGAGACACCGGGGAGCTGTTTTTT.

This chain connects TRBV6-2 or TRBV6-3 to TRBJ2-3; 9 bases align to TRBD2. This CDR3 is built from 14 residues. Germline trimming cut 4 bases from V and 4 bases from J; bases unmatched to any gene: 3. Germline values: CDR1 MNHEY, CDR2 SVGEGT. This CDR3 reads CASSFGLAPDTQYF. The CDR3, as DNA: TGTGCCAGCAGTTTTGGACTAGCGCCAGATACGCAGTATTTT.

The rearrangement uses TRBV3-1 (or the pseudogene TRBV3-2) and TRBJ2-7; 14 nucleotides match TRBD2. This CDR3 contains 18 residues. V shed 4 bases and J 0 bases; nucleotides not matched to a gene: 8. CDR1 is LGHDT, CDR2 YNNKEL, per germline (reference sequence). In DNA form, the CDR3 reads TGTGCCAGCAGCCGGGGACTAGCGGGGGTTTCTGGCTCCTACGAGCAGTACTTC. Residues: CASSRGLAGVSGSYEQYF.

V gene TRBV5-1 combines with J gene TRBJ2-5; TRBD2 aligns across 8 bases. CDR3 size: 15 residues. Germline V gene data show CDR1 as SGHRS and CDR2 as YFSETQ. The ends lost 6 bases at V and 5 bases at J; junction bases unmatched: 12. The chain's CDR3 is CASTRGSGSGETQYF. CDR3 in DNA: TGCGCCAGCACCCGGGGGAGCGGGAGCGGGGAGACCCAGTACTTC.

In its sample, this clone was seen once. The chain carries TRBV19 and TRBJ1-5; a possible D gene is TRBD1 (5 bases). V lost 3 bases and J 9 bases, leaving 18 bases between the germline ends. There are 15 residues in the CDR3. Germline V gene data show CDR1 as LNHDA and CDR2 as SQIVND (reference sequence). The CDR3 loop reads CASSIRGPRGGPQHF. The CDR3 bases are TGTGCCAGTAGTATTAGGGGACCTCGGGGGGGGCCCCAGCATTTT.

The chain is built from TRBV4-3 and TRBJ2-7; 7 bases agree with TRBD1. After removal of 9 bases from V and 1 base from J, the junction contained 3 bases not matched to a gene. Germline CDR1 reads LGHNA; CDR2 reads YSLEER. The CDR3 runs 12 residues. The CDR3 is CARRQGSYEQYF. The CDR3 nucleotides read TGCGCCAGAAGACAGGGTTCCTACGAGCAGTACTTC.

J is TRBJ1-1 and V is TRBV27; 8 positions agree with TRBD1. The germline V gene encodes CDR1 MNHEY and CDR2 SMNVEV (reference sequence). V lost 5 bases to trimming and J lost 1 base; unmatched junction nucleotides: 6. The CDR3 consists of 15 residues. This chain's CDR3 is CASSPQGAANTEAFF. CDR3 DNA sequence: TGTGCCAGCAGTCCCCAGGGGGCGGCGAACACTGAAGCTTTCTTT.

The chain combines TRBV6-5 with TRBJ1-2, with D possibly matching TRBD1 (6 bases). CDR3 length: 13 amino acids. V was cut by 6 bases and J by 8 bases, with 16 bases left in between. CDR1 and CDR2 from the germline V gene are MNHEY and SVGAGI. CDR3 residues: CASRAGQKKGYTF. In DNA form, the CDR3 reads TGTGCCAGCAGGGCCGGACAGAAAAAGGGCTACACCTTC.